These 17 T cell receptor beta chains share one sample of origin, sequenced in a study of blood T cell repertoires in COVID-19. The method was immunoSEQ multiplex PCR; TCRdb's version includes in-frame clones alone and lacks a portion of them. The table shows 8,000 to 10,000 clones, with 84% occurring only once. The specimen was peripheral blood. These receptors were obtained from a human donor in a cohort sampled during active COVID-19.

This chain uses TRBV11-3 with TRBJ2-1, with 10 bases that match TRBD2. J gave up 3 bases and V 6 bases, and 2 bases lay outside the gene matches. In germline, CDR1 is SGHNT, CDR2 YENEEA. The CDR3 has 14 residues. CDR3 DNA: TGTGCCAGCAGTATAGCGGGGGGCTACAATGAGCAGTTCTTC. It specifies CASSIAGGYNEQFF.

The chain employs TRBV24-1 and TRBJ2-1; 11 positions agree with TRBD2. Trimming removed 5 bases from V and 9 bases from J; junction bases left unmatched: 11. CDR3 size: 16 residues. Germline V CDR1 and CDR2: KGHDR, SFDVKD. The CDR3 reads CATSASTSGEGSEQFF. The CDR3 DNA sequence: TGTGCCACCAGTGCCTCGACTAGCGGGGAGGGGAGTGAGCAGTTCTTC.

The rearrangement uses TRBV30 and TRBJ2-2, with 8 bases aligning to TRBD2. Germline CDR1 reads GTSNPN; CDR2 reads SVGIG (reference sequence). The CDR3 contains 16 residues. The V and J ends lost 2 bases and 7 bases, in that order; junction bases with no gene match: 12. In DNA, the CDR3 is TGTGCCTGGAGTTGGGCGGCGGGGGGATTTATCGGGGAGCTGTTTTTT. This codes for CAWSWAAGGFIGELFF. Looking up the rest from reference TRBV30 and TRBJ2-2 gives the full variable domain: SQTIHQWPATLVQPVGSPLSLECTVEGTSNPNLYWYRQAAGRGLQLLFYSVGIGQISSEVPQNLSASRPQDRQFILSSKKLLLSDSGFYLCAWSWAAGGFIGELFFGEGSRLTVL.

This CDR3 is CASSLVGRAYEQYF. CDR3 in DNA: TGCGCCAGCAGCTTGGTAGGCAGGGCCTACGAGCAGTACTTC. V gene TRBV5-1 combines with J gene TRBJ2-7; D is possibly TRBD1 (5 bases). This CDR3 comprises 14 residues. V gave up 0 bases and J gave up 2 bases, with 9 bases separating them. Germline CDR1 SGHRS, CDR2 YFSETQ.

J is TRBJ2-5 and V is TRBV11-2, with D possibly being TRBD1 (5 bases). From germline, CDR1 is SGHAT and CDR2 FQNNGV. This CDR3 spans 13 amino acids. Deletions cut 1 base from V and 4 bases from J, with 7 bases between. The CDR3 loop is CASSLGGLETQYF. CDR3 DNA sequence: TGTGCCAGCAGCTTAGGGGGCTTAGAGACCCAGTACTTC.

This clone was counted once. J is TRBJ1-5 and V is TRBV19; D not certain. Deletions cut 4 bases from V and 9 bases from J, with 25 bases between. The CDR3 loop spans 17 amino acids. Germline-derived CDR1 and CDR2 are LNHDA and SQIVND (reference sequence). CDR3: CASSTYSRREGNRPQHF. CDR3 nucleotide sequence: TGTGCCAGTAGTACCTACTCCCGGAGAGAAGGAAATAGGCCCCAGCATTTT. The full variable domain, completed using reference TRBV19 and TRBJ1-5, is DGGITQSPKYLFRKEGQNVTLSCEQNLNHDAMYWYRQDPGQGLRLIYYSQIVNDFQKGDIAEGYSVSREKKESFPLTVTSAQKNPTAFYLCASSTYSRREGNRPQHFGDGTRLSIL.

The V gene is TRBV11-2, the J gene TRBJ1-1; the D is unclear. The CDR3 extends over 13 amino acids. Trimming stripped 2 bases from V and 4 bases from J, with 8 bases between. The germline gives CDR1 SGHAT, CDR2 FQNNGV. CDR3 DNA sequence: TGTGCCAGCAGCTTAACGAGGGCCACTGAAGCTTTCTTT. Encoded protein: CASSLTRATEAFF.

The chain links TRBV6-2 or TRBV6-3 to TRBJ1-1, with 9 bases lining up with TRBD1. V was pared by 5 bases and J by 5 bases, with 12 bases of the junction left unmatched. The CDR3 is 16 amino acids. Germline V gene data show CDR1 as MNHEY and CDR2 as SVGEGT. CDR3 nucleotide sequence: TGTGCCAGCAGTGCAATCCAGGACAGGGGAGGAACTGAAGCTTTCTTT. Protein product: CASSAIQDRGGTEAFF.

This clone was found a few times. At the DNA level, this CDR3 is encoded by other sequences in the same sample as well. This sequence joins TRBV7-9 and TRBJ2-3; a weak D match, TRBD1 (5 bases). CDR3 length: 14 amino acids. The germline V gene has CDR1 SEHNR and CDR2 FQNEAQ (reference sequence). V dropped 1 base and J dropped 2 bases, with 7 bases sitting between them. This chain's CDR3 is CASSLEGSTDTQYF. CDR3 coding DNA: TGTGCCAGCAGCTTAGAGGGGTCCACAGATACGCAGTATTTT.

The V gene is TRBV5-1, the J gene TRBJ1-6; D is uncertain. This CDR3 has 16 residues. In germline, CDR1 is SGHRS, CDR2 YFSETQ. V was shortened by 4 bases and J by 0 bases, with 11 bases between the two germline ends. CDR3: CASSPGGSSYNSPLHF. The CDR3 nucleotides are TGCGCCAGCAGCCCCGGTGGTAGCTCCTATAATTCACCCCTCCACTTT. The whole variable domain, filled in from reference TRBV5-1 and TRBJ1-6, reads KAGVTQTPRYLIKTRGQQVTLSCSPISGHRSVSWYQQTPGQGLQFLFEYFSETQRNKGNFPGRFSGRQFSNSRSEMNVSTLELGDSALYLCASSPGGSSYNSPLHFGNGTRLTVT.

The chain recombines TRBV11-2 with TRBJ2-1; D call uncertain. CDR1 is SGHAT, CDR2 FQNNGV, per germline. CDR3 length: 15 amino acids. V gave up 3 bases and J gave up 0 bases, with 9 bases separating them. The CDR3 here is CASSFEYSSYNEQFF. The CDR3 DNA reads as TGTGCCAGCAGCTTTGAGTACAGCTCCTACAATGAGCAGTTCTTC.

This chain connects TRBV4-1 to TRBJ2-2; TRBD1 agrees at 9 bases. The CDR3 extends over 17 amino acids. Looked up from germline, CDR1 is MGHRA and CDR2 is YSYEKL. V was pared by 5 bases and J by 0 bases, with 7 bases of the junction left unmatched. The CDR3 DNA reads as TGCGCCAGCAGCTATAGGGACAGGGACGCGAACACCGGGGAGCTGTTTTTT. Translating gives CASSYRDRDANTGELFF.

The V and J genes are TRBV19 and TRBJ2-6, with 8 nucleotides matching TRBD2. Trimming at V came to 3 bases and at J to 0 bases, leaving 4 bases not matched to a gene. The germline gives CDR1 LNHDA, CDR2 SQIVND (reference sequence). The CDR3 runs to 17 residues. CDR3 coding DNA: TGTGCCAGTAGTATTAGCGGGGTTGACTCTGGGGCCAACGTCCTGACTTTC. It translates to CASSISGVDSGANVLTF.

This clone was observed a single time. This same CDR3 is encoded by further DNA sequences in the sample. The V gene is TRBV4-1, the J gene TRBJ2-1; D may be TRBD1 (6 bases). The germline V gene has CDR1 MGHRA and CDR2 YSYEKL. CDR3 length: 15 amino acids. V lost 1 base and J 0 bases, leaving 7 bases between the germline ends. In DNA, the CDR3 is TGCGCCAGCAGCCAAGGAGGGGGCTCCTACAATGAGCAGTTCTTC. This gives the protein CASSQGGGSYNEQFF.

A few counts support this clone. The chain carries TRBV27 and TRBJ1-2, with 8 nucleotides matching TRBD1. The CDR3 spans 15 residues. After removal of 5 bases from V and 8 bases from J, the junction contained 13 bases not matched to a gene. The germline V gene has CDR1 MNHEY and CDR2 SMNVEV (reference sequence). The CDR3, as DNA: TGTGCCAGCAGTCCAGGACAGGGAAGCCACTGGGGCTACACCTTC. Protein sequence: CASSPGQGSHWGYTF.

The V call is TRBV12-3 or TRBV12-4, the J call TRBJ1-5, with D maybe TRBD1 (5 bases). The CDR3 contains 11 residues. With 4 bases removed from V and 16 bases from J, the gap between germline ends came to 14 bases. For the CDR3, the DNA is TGTGCCAGCAGTTCCCGGACACCACTCCATTTT. Its protein product is CASSSRTPLHF.

V and J are TRBV7-2 and TRBJ2-1; 8 positions match TRBD2. This CDR3 region has 14 residues. Germline trimming cut 5 bases from V and 5 bases from J; bases unmatched to any gene: 5. Per the germline V gene, CDR1 is SGHTA and CDR2 is FQGNSA. The chain's CDR3 is CASSRGGSNNEQFF. Here the CDR3 DNA reads TGTGCCAGCAGCCGGGGGGGCAGTAACAATGAGCAGTTCTTC.